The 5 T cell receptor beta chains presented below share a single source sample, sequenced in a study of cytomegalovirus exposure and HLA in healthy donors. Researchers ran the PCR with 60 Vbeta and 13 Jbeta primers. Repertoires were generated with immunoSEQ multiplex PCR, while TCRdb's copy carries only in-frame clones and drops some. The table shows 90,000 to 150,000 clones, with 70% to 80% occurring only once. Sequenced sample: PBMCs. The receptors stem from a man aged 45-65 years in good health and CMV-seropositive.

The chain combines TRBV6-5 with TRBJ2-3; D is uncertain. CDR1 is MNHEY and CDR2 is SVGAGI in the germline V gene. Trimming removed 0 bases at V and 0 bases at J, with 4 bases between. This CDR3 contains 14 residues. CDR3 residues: CASSYSRSTDTQYF. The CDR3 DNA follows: TGTGCCAGCAGTTACTCCCGGAGCACAGATACGCAGTATTTT.

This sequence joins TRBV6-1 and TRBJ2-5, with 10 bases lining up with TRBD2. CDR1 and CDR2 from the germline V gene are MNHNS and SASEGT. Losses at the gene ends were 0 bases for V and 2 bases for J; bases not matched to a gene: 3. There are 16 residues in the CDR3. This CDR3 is CASSEAWTSGQETQYF. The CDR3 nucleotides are TGTGCCAGCAGTGAAGCTTGGACTAGCGGTCAAGAGACCCAGTACTTC.

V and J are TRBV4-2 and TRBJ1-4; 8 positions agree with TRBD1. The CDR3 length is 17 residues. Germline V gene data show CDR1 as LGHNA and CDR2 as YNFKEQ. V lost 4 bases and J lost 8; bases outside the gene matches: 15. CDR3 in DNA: TGTGCCAGCAGCCCAGGACAGGGAATTGTTACAGGGGAAAAACTGTTTTTT. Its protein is CASSPGQGIVTGEKLFF.

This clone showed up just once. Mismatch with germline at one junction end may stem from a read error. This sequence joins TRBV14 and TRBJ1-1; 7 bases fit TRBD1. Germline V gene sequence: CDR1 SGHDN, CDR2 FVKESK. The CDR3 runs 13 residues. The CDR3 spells CASSQDLGRGEYF. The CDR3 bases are TGTGCCAGCAGCCAAGATCTGGGCAGGGGGGAATACTTT.

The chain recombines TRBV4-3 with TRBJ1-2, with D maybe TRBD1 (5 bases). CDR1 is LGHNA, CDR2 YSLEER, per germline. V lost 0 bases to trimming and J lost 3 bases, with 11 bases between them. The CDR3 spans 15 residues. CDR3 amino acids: CASSQDVGPYYGYTF. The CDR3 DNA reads TGCGCCAGCAGCCAAGATGTGGGGCCCTACTATGGCTACACCTTC.